The 2 T cell receptor beta chains below were found in one sample sequenced in a study of T cell responses to AZD1222 COVID-19 vaccine. Clones were sequenced by immunoSEQ multiplex PCR, and TCRdb holds only the in-frame ones, with some missing. The table lists 130,000 to 150,000 clones, under 95% of them singletons. Sequenced material: peripheral blood, taken on day 0 of AZD1222 vaccination. The receptors shown here come from an adult in good health.

The chain employs TRBV14 and TRBJ1-1, with 7 bases that match TRBD1. The CDR3 has 15 residues. The V gene end was trimmed by 5 bases and the J gene end by 5 bases; junction bases not matched to a gene: 11. Germline values: CDR1 SGHDN, CDR2 FVKESK. The CDR3 protein is CASSFYRGVGTEAFF. The DNA of the CDR3 is TGTGCCAGCAGCTTCTACAGGGGAGTTGGGACTGAAGCTTTCTTT.

This rearrangement joins TRBV6-5 to TRBJ1-1; D uncertain. Germline V gives CDR1 MNHEY, CDR2 SVGAGI. Trimming cost V 8 bases and J 1 base, with 11 bases left between them. The CDR3 is 13 residues long. CDR3 protein: CASRTGPNTEAFF. The CDR3 nucleotides read TGTGCCAGCCGGACGGGCCCGAACACTGAAGCTTTCTTT.